These 12 T cell receptor beta chains were sequenced from one sample in a study of blood T cell repertoires in COVID-19 (dated by TCRdb to 2020 to 2022). Library preparation employed the immunoSEQ multiplex PCR assay. The table was pulled from immuneACCESS by TCRdb, which kept in-frame rearrangements only. Such tables lose some clones; where checked, under half of the loss comes from unresolved V genes, and the rest has no known cause. In all, the sample holds 470,000 or so clones, and roughly 85% of those were seen once. Of the sample, approximately 2% falls within the top ten clones. The sequenced material came from PBMCs or T cells enriched from blood (not recorded which). The receptors here all came from a woman aged 18-30 years with acute COVID-19.

CDR3 sequence reads: CASSQVLDRQETQYF. The CDR3 coding sequence is TGCGCCAGCAGCCAAGTGCTTGACAGGCAAGAGACCCAGTACTTC. V is TRBV4-1 and J is TRBJ2-5, with D possibly matching TRBD1 (6 bases). Per the germline V gene, CDR1 is MGHRA and CDR2 is YSYEKL. CDR3 size: 15 residues. V lost 1 base and J 2 bases, leaving 11 bases between the germline ends.

The CDR3 DNA sequence: TGTGCCACCAGTGGCGAACAGGGTGGCTCACCCCTCCACTTT. It encodes CATSGEQGGSPLHF. The chain combines TRBV24-1 with TRBJ1-6, with a weak D call TRBD1 (6 bases). The CDR3 is 14 amino acids. Trimming removed 5 bases from V and 10 bases from J, with 14 bases in between. Germline assignment: CDR1 KGHDR and CDR2 SFDVKD.

The sample holds a few counts of this clone. The chain is built from TRBV9 and TRBJ1-1, with TRBD1 matching 9 bases. V lost 2 bases, J lost 5 bases, and 4 bases stayed unmatched. CDR3 size: 14 residues. CDR1 is SGDLS, CDR2 YYNGEE, per germline. DNA for the CDR3: TGTGCCAGCAGCGTCCTGACAGGGGGGACTGAAGCTTTCTTT. This translates into CASSVLTGGTEAFF.

The rearrangement uses TRBV27 and TRBJ1-2; D is perhaps TRBD1 (5 bases). Germline V CDR1 and CDR2: MNHEY, SMNVEV (reference sequence). V shed 4 bases and J shed 2 bases, with 11 bases lying between them. This CDR3 spans 14 amino acids. The CDR3 DNA follows: TGTGCCAGCAGTTCAGGGTTGGAGAACTATGGCTACACCTTC. It encodes CASSSGLENYGYTF.

A word on this clone: At one end the junction does not follow the germline gene, possibly because of a read error. The gene calls are TRBV10-1 and TRBJ2-5, with TRBD2 matching 7 bases. Germline loops: CDR1 WNHNN, CDR2 SYGVQD (reference sequence). The CDR3 has 13 residues. The CDR3 region is CASSRDYQETQYF. CDR3 DNA sequence: TGCGCCAGCAGTCGGGACTACCAGGAGACCCAGTACTTC.

The CDR3 reads CASSTTGRGGQPQHF. The DNA for the CDR3 is TGTGCCAGCAGCACAACGGGCAGGGGCGGACAGCCCCAGCATTTT. The chain is built from TRBV28 and TRBJ1-5, with D maybe TRBD1 (6 bases). The V gene lost 6 bases and the J gene lost 7 bases, with 19 bases spanning the gap. This CDR3 spans 15 amino acids. Germline assignment: CDR1 MDHEN and CDR2 SYDVKM.

The V call is TRBV28, the J call TRBJ1-1, with D possibly being TRBD1 (6 bases). The CDR3 totals 14 residues. Germline loops: CDR1 MDHEN, CDR2 SYDVKM. The V and J ends lost 5 bases and 4 bases respectively, with 14 bases between them. CDR3 in DNA: TGTGCCAGCAGTCTTCAGGGGCTCAGCACTGAAGCTTTCTTT. It encodes CASSLQGLSTEAFF. The entire variable domain, with the rest obtained from reference TRBV28 and TRBJ1-1, is as follows: DVKVTQSSRYLVKRTGEKVFLECVQDMDHENMFWYRQDPGLGLRLIYFSYDVKMKEKGDIPEGYSVSREKKERFSLILESASTNQTSMYLCASSLQGLSTEAFFGQGTRLTVV.

The V call is TRBV2, the J call TRBJ2-1; TRBD1 aligns across 9 bases. This CDR3 spans 14 amino acids. CDR1 and CDR2 from the germline V gene are SNHLY and FYNNEI. J lost 1 base, V lost 6 bases, and 1 base had no gene match. The CDR3 region is CASRDRGSYNEQFF. In DNA form, the CDR3 reads TGTGCCAGCAGAGACAGGGGGTCCTACAATGAGCAGTTCTTC.

The V gene is TRBV3-1 (or the pseudogene TRBV3-2), the J gene TRBJ1-2; the match to TRBD1 covers 7 bases. The CDR3 spans 15 residues. Germline trimming cut 2 bases from V and 4 bases from J; bases unmatched to any gene: 7. Germline CDR1 LGHDT, CDR2 YNNKEL (reference sequence). CDR3 coding DNA: TGTGCCAGCAGCCAAAATCGTGACAGGGCCTATGGCTACACCTTC. This gives the protein CASSQNRDRAYGYTF.

The chain uses TRBV7-9 and TRBJ1-4; no clear D gene. Trimming removed 4 bases from V and 8 bases from J, with 5 bases in between. The CDR3 is 11 amino acids. CDR1 is SEHNR, CDR2 FQNEAQ, per germline (reference sequence). CDR3 nucleotides: TGTGCCAGCAGCTCGGGAGAAAAACTGTTTTTT. This sequence encodes CASSSGEKLFF.

The chain joins TRBV10-3 to TRBJ2-3; 7 bases agree with TRBD2. The CDR3 totals 15 residues. From germline, CDR1 is ENHRY and CDR2 SYGVKD. V was pared by 4 bases and J by 4 bases, with 8 bases of the junction left unmatched. The CDR3 region has the DNA TGTGCCATCAGTGGGGGGGGTGCGTCCCCAGATACGCAGTATTTT. Translating gives CAISGGGASPDTQYF.

The V call is TRBV27, the J call TRBJ1-2; D is uncertain. There are 12 residues in the CDR3. The germline V gene has CDR1 MNHEY and CDR2 SMNVEV (reference sequence). As DNA, the CDR3 is TGTGGGTCGTCCGACTCTAACTATGGCTACACCTTC. The encoded protein is CGSSDSNYGYTF.